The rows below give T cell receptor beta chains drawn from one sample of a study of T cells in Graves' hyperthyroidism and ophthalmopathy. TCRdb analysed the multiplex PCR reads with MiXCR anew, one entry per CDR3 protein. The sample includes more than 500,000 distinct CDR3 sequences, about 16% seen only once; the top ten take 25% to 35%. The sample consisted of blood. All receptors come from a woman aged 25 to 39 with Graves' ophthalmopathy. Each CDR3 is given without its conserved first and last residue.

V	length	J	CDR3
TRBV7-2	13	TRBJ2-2	ASRKGTSLAGELF
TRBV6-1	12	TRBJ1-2	ASSGTAQNYGYT
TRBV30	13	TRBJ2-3	AWSATGFLADTQY
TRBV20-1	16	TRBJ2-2	SASSPGGQYTSTGELF
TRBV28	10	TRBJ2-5	ASTEDAVSQY
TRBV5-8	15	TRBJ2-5	ASSFPFSGGAKETQY
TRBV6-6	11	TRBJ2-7	ASSYWGTYEQY
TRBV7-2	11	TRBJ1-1	ASSQFRGPEAF
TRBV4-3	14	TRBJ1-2	ASSQDPRPGFVGYT
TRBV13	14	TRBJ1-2	ASSLGTGKGNYGYT
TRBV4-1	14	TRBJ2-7	ASSARLAGGPVEQY
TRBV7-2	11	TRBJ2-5	ASSSRTGETQY
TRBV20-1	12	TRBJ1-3	SARQGTAGNTIY
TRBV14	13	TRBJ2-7	ASSHYGRGLYEQY
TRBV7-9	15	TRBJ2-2	ASTPAGTSGGTGELF
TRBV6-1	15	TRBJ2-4	ASSGSLRGLAKNIQY
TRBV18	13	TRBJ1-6	ASSLGSSYNSPLH
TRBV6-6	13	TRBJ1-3	ASSYSGQNGNTIY
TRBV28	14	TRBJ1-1	ASSSRFGPRGTEAF
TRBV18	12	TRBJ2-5	ASSLRGLQETQY
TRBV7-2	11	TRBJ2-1	ASSLGSGNEQF
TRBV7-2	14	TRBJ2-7	ASSLAPSSRANEQY
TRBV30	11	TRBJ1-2	AWKSSLGNRGT
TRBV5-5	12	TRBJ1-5	ASTRRESNQPQH
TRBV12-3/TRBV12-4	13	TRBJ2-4	ASTLGHASKNIQY
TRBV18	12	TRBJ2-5	ASSHDAVGETQY
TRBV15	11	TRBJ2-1	ATSRPQGYEQF